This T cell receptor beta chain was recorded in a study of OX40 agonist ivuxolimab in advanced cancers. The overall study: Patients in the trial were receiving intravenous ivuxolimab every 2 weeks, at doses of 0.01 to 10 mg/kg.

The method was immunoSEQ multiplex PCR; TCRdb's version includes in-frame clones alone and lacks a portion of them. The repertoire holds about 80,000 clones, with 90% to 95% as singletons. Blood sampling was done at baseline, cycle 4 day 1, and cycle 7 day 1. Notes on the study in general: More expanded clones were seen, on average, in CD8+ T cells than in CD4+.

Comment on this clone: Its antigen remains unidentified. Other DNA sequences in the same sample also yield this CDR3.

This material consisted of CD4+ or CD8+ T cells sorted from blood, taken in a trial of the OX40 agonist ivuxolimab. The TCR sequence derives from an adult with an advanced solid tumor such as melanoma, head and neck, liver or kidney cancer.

CDR3 loop: CASSYGQGTDTQYF. Written as DNA, the CDR3 is TGTGCCAGCAGCTATGGACAGGGCACAGATACGCAGTATTTT. The V call is TRBV6-5, the J call TRBJ2-3; TRBD1 matches 7 bases. V lost 6 bases, J lost 1 base, and 4 bases stayed unmatched. The CDR3 runs 14 residues. Germline CDR1 and CDR2: MNHEY and SVGAGI.